The rows below give T cell receptor beta chains drawn from one sample of a study of shared clonotypes between healthy human individuals. Repertoires were generated with immunoSEQ multiplex PCR, while TCRdb's copy carries only in-frame clones and drops some. The sample lists 760,000 or so clones; around 96% were seen once. Sequenced material: naive CD8+ T cells sorted from blood. The receptors originated from a man aged 25 to 45 in good health. Each CDR3 is given with its conserved first and last residue. Each record gives: D gene, V gene, J gene, CDR3 protein, CDR3 DNA. A D gene is named only where the DNA matches it firmly.

>NA|TRBV6-5|TRBJ1-2
CASSYGSSGSGYTF
TGTGCCAGCAGTTACGGGTCTTCAGGGAGTGGCTACACCTTC
>NA|TRBV7-9|TRBJ2-3
CASSLDGGTANTDTQYF
TGTGCCAGCAGCTTAGACGGGGGGACAGCTAACACAGATACGCAGTATTTT
>NA|TRBV18|TRBJ1-1
CASSPNPTMGNTEAFF
TGTGCCAGCTCACCCAACCCGACTATGGGGAACACTGAAGCTTTCTTT
>NA|TRBV4-1|TRBJ2-2
CASSLRENTGELFF
TGCGCCAGCAGCCTCCGGGAGAACACCGGGGAGCTGTTTTTT
>NA|TRBV14|TRBJ2-7
CASSLTRGSSYEQYF
TGTGCCAGCAGCTTGACAAGGGGGAGCTCCTACGAGCAGTACTTC
>NA|TRBV6-1|TRBJ2-7
CASRKGSYEQYF
TGTGCCAGCAGGAAGGGATCCTACGAGCAGTACTTC
>NA|TRBV5-5|TRBJ2-1
CASSLEGPPYNEQFF
TGTGCCAGCAGCTTGGAGGGTCCGCCCTACAATGAGCAGTTCTTC
>TRBD1|TRBV18|TRBJ2-7
CASRDSRFPEQYF
TGTGCCAGCCGGGACAGCAGATTCCCCGAGCAGTACTTC
>NA|TRBV7-9|TRBJ2-7
CASSPSDSYEQYF
TGTGCCAGCAGCCCTAGCGACTCCTACGAGCAGTACTTC
>NA|TRBV9|TRBJ2-5
CASSAAPGPLEETQYF
TGTGCCAGCAGCGCTGCCCCCGGGCCCCTGGAGGAGACCCAGTACTTC
>TRBD1|TRBV5-1|TRBJ1-1
CASSIWTGTTEAFF
TGCGCCAGCAGCATATGGACAGGGACCACTGAAGCTTTCTTT
>NA|TRBV27|TRBJ1-2
CASRKGGYNYGYTF
TGTGCCAGCCGTAAGGGGGGTTATAACTATGGCTACACCTTC
>NA|TRBV7-8|TRBJ2-2
CASSLPRERPNTGELFF
TGTGCCAGCAGCCTACCACGGGAGCGGCCGAACACCGGGGAGCTGTTTTTT
>NA|TRBV11-2|TRBJ2-7
CASSLGGHSEQYF
TGTGCCAGCAGCTTAGGGGGACACAGCGAGCAGTACTTC
>NA|TRBV27|TRBJ2-7
CASSFTWGIVSEQYF
TGTGCCAGCAGTTTCACGTGGGGGATTGTCTCCGAGCAGTACTTC
>NA|TRBV27|TRBJ2-2
CASSSRLGRGELFF
TGTGCCAGCAGCTCCCGTTTAGGGAGGGGGGAGCTGTTTTTT
>NA|TRBV7-9|TRBJ1-1
CASSPDARTEAFF
TGTGCCAGCAGCCCCGATGCCCGCACTGAAGCTTTCTTT
>NA|TRBV5-1|TRBJ2-7
CASSLSRVGYEQYF
TGCGCCAGCAGCTTATCCAGAGTAGGCTACGAGCAGTACTTC
>TRBD2|TRBV9|TRBJ2-2
CASSVELAGNTGELFF
TGTGCCAGCAGCGTAGAGCTAGCGGGCAACACCGGGGAGCTGTTTTTT
>TRBD2|TRBV7-2|TRBJ2-1
CASSLSSGALYNEQFF
TGTGCCAGCAGCTTAAGTAGCGGGGCCCTGTACAATGAGCAGTTCTTC
>NA|TRBV6-1|TRBJ1-1
CASRAGVYTEAFF
TGTGCCAGCAGAGCGGGAGTGTACACTGAAGCTTTCTTT
>NA|TRBV4-3|TRBJ1-3
CASSQDRASGNTIYF
TGCGCCAGCAGCCAAGACAGGGCGTCTGGAAACACCATATATTTT
>NA|TRBV9|TRBJ1-5
CASSVSWGERPQHF
TGTGCCAGCAGCGTTTCGTGGGGGGAAAGGCCCCAGCATTTT
>TRBD1|TRBV9|TRBJ1-3
CASSPELSGTGGNTIYF
TGTGCCAGCAGCCCAGAGCTGTCGGGGACAGGGGGAAACACCATATATTTT
>TRBD2|TRBV27|TRBJ2-3
CASSTVGGATSGYTQSF
TGTGCCAGCAGTACGGTTGGGGGTGCTACTAGCGGATATACGCAGTCTTTT
>TRBD2|TRBV7-9|TRBJ2-1
CASSQLIAGGRSYNEQFF
TGTGCCAGCAGCCAACTTATAGCGGGAGGGCGCTCCTACAATGAGCAGTTCTTC
>TRBD1|TRBV6-1|TRBJ2-7
CASSDPPGQAIYEQYF
TGTGCCAGCAGTGACCCCCCGGGACAGGCTATCTACGAGCAGTACTTC
>TRBD2|TRBV6-5|TRBJ2-1
CASSLAGGPSYNEQFF
TGTGCCAGCAGTTTAGCGGGAGGGCCCAGCTACAATGAGCAGTTCTTC